The rows below give T cell receptor beta chains drawn from one sample of a study of blood T cell repertoires in COVID-19. Method: immunoSEQ multiplex PCR; TCRdb's copy keeps in-frame clones and lacks some. The table includes under 250,000 clones, 86% detected once. Sequencing used peripheral blood. The receptor source for this set is a woman aged 55-69 years who had recovered from COVID-19. CDR3s include the opening cysteine and the closing phenylalanine or tryptophan. D genes are given only for firm matches. Rows give clone size only sometimes, using once, few, many, or a class for an expanded clone.

D gene	V gene	clone size	J gene	CDR3 DNA	CDR3 protein
TRBD2	TRBV28	NA	TRBJ2-7	TGTGCCAGCAGTTCCCCGGCTAGCGGGGGCTACGAGCAGTACTTC	CASSSPASGGYEQYF
NA	TRBV15	NA	TRBJ1-4	TGTGCCACCAGCAGAGATGGACAACCTAATGAAAAACTGTTTTTT	CATSRDGQPNEKLFF
NA	TRBV5-1	once	TRBJ1-2	TGCGCCAGCAGCTTGTCGGAGCTCCACTATGGCTACACCTTC	CASSLSELHYGYTF
TRBD1	TRBV6-2/TRBV6-3	NA	TRBJ2-1	TGTGCCAGCAGTAGGCCTCGGGCAGGGGGCCATGAGCAGTTCTTC	CASSRPRAGGHEQFF
TRBD2	TRBV11-2	NA	TRBJ2-3	TGTGCCAGCAGCCTTCCGGGCGGGGGGGCTTGGAGAGATACGCAGTATTTT	CASSLPGGGAWRDTQYF
TRBD2	TRBV7-2	NA	TRBJ2-7	TGTGCCAGCAGCTTAGGGGCTAGCGGGGGGTACAGCTCCTACGAGCAGTACTTC	CASSLGASGGYSSYEQYF
NA	TRBV2	NA	TRBJ1-1	TGTGCCAGCAGGAACCAAGGGGGTCTGACTGAAGCTTTCTTT	CASRNQGGLTEAFF
NA	TRBV7-8	NA	TRBJ2-1	TGTGCCAGCAGCTTAGCGGGTCAGGGGTCCTACAATGAGCAGTTCTTC	CASSLAGQGSYNEQFF
TRBD1	TRBV27	NA	TRBJ2-2	TGTGCCAGCAGTACCTACAGGGGGCCGAACCCGGGCGGGGAGCTGTTTTTT	CASSTYRGPNPGGELFF
TRBD1	TRBV27	NA	TRBJ2-7	TGTGCCAGCAGTTTAAATGGACAGGGATACTACGAGCAGTACTTC	CASSLNGQGYYEQYF
TRBD1	TRBV27	NA	TRBJ2-1	TGTGCCAGCAGTGCCGCCGGGACAGGGTCCTACAATGAGCAGTTCTTC	CASSAAGTGSYNEQFF
NA	TRBV19	NA	TRBJ1-2	TGTGCCAGTACCGCGGCCCCCCGACAGACAGCTAACTATGGCTACACCTTC	CASTAAPRQTANYGYTF
NA	TRBV3-1/TRBV3-2	NA	TRBJ1-1	TGTGCCAGTGGCATGCCAAAAGCTTTCTTT	CASGMPKAFF
TRBD2	TRBV4-2	NA	TRBJ2-3	TGTGCCAGCAGCAAAAAACTAGCGGGGGTGGATACGCAGTATTTT	CASSKKLAGVDTQYF
NA	TRBV21-1	NA	TRBJ1-3	TGTGCCAGCCCCAGTGTAGTGGCGGGTGGTTTTTTTGGAAACACCATATATTTT	CASPSVVAGGFFGNTIYF
NA	TRBV25-1	NA	TRBJ2-6	TGTGCCAGCAGTGAATTCAAGCCGAGCTCTGGGGCCAACGTCCTGACTTTC	CASSEFKPSSGANVLTF
TRBD1	TRBV28	NA	TRBJ1-5	TGTGCCAGCAGACGAGGGGGCTCAGAAGGTCAGCCCCAGCATTTT	CASRRGGSEGQPQHF
NA	TRBV27	NA	TRBJ1-2	TGTGCCAGCAGCTACCAGGGTATTTATGGCTACACCTTC	CASSYQGIYGYTF
NA	TRBV13	NA	TRBJ2-7	TGTGCCAGCAGCCAAACCAGGTTACTCTCCTACGAGCAGTACTTC	CASSQTRLLSYEQYF
NA	TRBV10-3	NA	TRBJ2-3	TGTGCCATCAGGGACAGCACTAGCACAGATACGCAGTATTTT	CAIRDSTSTDTQYF
TRBD1	TRBV12-3/TRBV12-4	NA	TRBJ1-6	TGTGCCAGCAGTATACAGGGGAGATCACCCCTCCACTTT	CASSIQGRSPLHF
TRBD1	TRBV20-1	NA	TRBJ2-5	TGCAGTGCTAGTGACAGGGGGCCAGAGACCCAGTACTTC	CSASDRGPETQYF
TRBD1	TRBV28	NA	TRBJ2-1	TGTGCCAGCAGAGGGGGCCTCCCCTACAATGAGCAGTTCTTC	CASRGGLPYNEQFF
NA	TRBV9	NA	TRBJ2-3	TGTGCCAGCAGCGTAAGGGAGGGGGGTCGCACAGATACGCAGTATTTT	CASSVREGGRTDTQYF
TRBD1	TRBV18	NA	TRBJ1-4	TGTGCCAGCTCACGTTCCGGGACAGGGAATGAAAAACTGTTTTTT	CASSRSGTGNEKLFF
NA	TRBV28	NA	TRBJ2-7	TGTGCCAGCAGTATGACCCAAACAGGAAGCTACGAGCAGTACTTC	CASSMTQTGSYEQYF
NA	TRBV6-5	NA	TRBJ1-1	TGTGCCAGCAGTAACAGGAACACTGAAGCTTTCTTT	CASSNRNTEAFF
NA	TRBV3-1/TRBV3-2	NA	TRBJ2-7	TGTGCCAGCAGCCAGAGAGACAGCTACGAGCAGTACTTC	CASSQRDSYEQYF
TRBD1	TRBV4-1	NA	TRBJ1-1	TGCGCCAGCAGCCGAGGTGCCTGGGACAGGGGGCGATGGAGCACTGAAGCTTTCTTT	CASSRGAWDRGRWSTEAFF
TRBD1	TRBV18	NA	TRBJ2-6	TGTGCCAGCTCGGGGACAGGAGAATCTGGGGCCAACGTCCTGACTTTC	CASSGTGESGANVLTF
NA	TRBV14	NA	TRBJ2-2	TGTGCCAGCAGCCAAGACCTATCGAACACCGGGGAGCTGTTTTTT	CASSQDLSNTGELFF
NA	TRBV5-1	NA	TRBJ1-1	TGCGCCAGCAGCTTTGGGGGGACTGAAGCTTTCTTT	CASSFGGTEAFF
NA	TRBV5-1	NA	TRBJ1-4	TGCGCCAGCAGCTTAGCTCAAAACTATAATGAAAAACTGTTTTTT	CASSLAQNYNEKLFF
NA	TRBV7-2	NA	TRBJ1-1	TGTGCCATCTCCCTTGGGGGCACGAACACTGAAGCTTTCTTT	CAISLGGTNTEAFF
TRBD2	TRBV7-6	NA	TRBJ2-4	TGTGCCAGCAGCTTACGCCTAGCGGGGGGGGCCGGCAAAAACATTCAGTACTTC	CASSLRLAGGAGKNIQYF